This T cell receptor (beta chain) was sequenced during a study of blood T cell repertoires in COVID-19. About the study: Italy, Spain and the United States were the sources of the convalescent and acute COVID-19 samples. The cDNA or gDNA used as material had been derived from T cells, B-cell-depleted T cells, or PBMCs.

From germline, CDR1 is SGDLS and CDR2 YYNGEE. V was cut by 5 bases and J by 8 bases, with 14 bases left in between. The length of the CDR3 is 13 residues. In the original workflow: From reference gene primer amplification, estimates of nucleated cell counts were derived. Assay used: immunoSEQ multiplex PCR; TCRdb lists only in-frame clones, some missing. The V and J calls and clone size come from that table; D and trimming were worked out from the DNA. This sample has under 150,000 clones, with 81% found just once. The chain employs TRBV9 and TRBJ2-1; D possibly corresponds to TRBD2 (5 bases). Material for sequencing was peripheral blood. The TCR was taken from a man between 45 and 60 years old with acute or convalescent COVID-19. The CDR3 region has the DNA TGTGCCAGCAGAGGAATCTACGGGGATGAGCAGTTCTTC. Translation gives CASRGIYGDEQFF. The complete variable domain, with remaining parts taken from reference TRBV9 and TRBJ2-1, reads DSGVTQTPKHLITATGQRVTLRCSPRSGDLSVYWYQQSLDQGLQFLIQYYNGEERAKGNILERFSAQQFPDLHSELNLSSLELGDSALYFCASRGIYGDEQFFGPGTRLTVL.